A selection of T cell receptor beta chains follows, all from one sample in a study of T-cell reconstitution after alpha-beta-depleted transplantation in children. TCRdb analysed the PCR reads with MiXCR anew, one entry per CDR3 protein. The sample shows 600,000 to 700,000 distinct CDR3 sequences, approximately 15% of them seen only once. Material: PBMCs from the stem cell graft donor, obtained from the stem cell graft. Every receptor here comes from a human donor who donated a stem cell graft to a child with acute myeloid leukemia. Both conserved end residues are part of each CDR3. The size entry is marked missing in some rows and otherwise reads once, few, many or a size class.

V	J	size	CDR3
TRBV6-1	TRBJ2-7	many	CASSTPGQAYEQYF
TRBV12-3/TRBV12-4	TRBJ2-3	few	CASSNLGHPGTDTQYF
TRBV20-1	TRBJ2-5	.	CSALGAPWGTLKTQYF
TRBV20-1	TRBJ2-3	.	CSARVPGRGLVDTQYF
TRBV4-2	TRBJ2-1	many	CASSPYGTSGGNYNEQFF
TRBV7-9	TRBJ1-1	.	CASSYVGVGDTEAFF
TRBV7-3	TRBJ2-7	many	CASSFAGSYEQYF
TRBV6-1	TRBJ1-1	many	CASKLGGTGNTEAFF
TRBV5-5	TRBJ1-6	few	CASSLVAGIDSPLHF
TRBV7-8	TRBJ1-2	.	CASSPTGTANYGYTF
TRBV20-1	TRBJ2-6	many	CSAGDRGASNGANVLTF
TRBV20-1	TRBJ2-7	few	CSALYGTSGVSYEQYF
TRBV20-1	TRBJ1-1	many	CSAPPALGEWRTEAFF
TRBV12-3/TRBV12-4	TRBJ1-1	.	CASSQGRFTEAFF
TRBV20-1	TRBJ2-1	few	CSAFLTSGGPSSYNEQFF
TRBV20-1	TRBJ1-5	few	CSARENRQPNQPQHF
TRBV20-1	TRBJ2-5	many	CSASEAQVAQYF
TRBV7-3	TRBJ1-1	many	CASSFRQNTEAFF
TRBV20-1	TRBJ2-1	many	CSARDWERPSGQGVDNEQFF
TRBV6-1	TRBJ2-7	few	CASSALTGHPDEQYF
TRBV12-3/TRBV12-4	TRBJ2-7	.	CASSFQSGRYEQYF
TRBV7-2	TRBJ1-1	many	CASSLVQGGTEAFF
TRBV4-3	TRBJ2-7	few	CASSHDRDISYEQYF
TRBV7-2	TRBJ2-5	few	CASSLGRVQETQYF
TRBV5-4	TRBJ2-7	.	CASSKDSPAYEQYF